This is a list of T cell receptor beta chains from one sample in a study of cytomegalovirus exposure and HLA in healthy donors. The repertoire was sequenced with immunoSEQ multiplex PCR; TCRdb's copy has only in-frame clones and lacks some. The table shows around 210,000 clones, with approximately 80% occurring only once. Material: PBMCs. Receptors were obtained from a woman in her twenties or thirties in good health and CMV-seronegative. The CDR3 runs from the conserved cysteine through the conserved F or W. D genes are given only for firm matches. Where a row states a size, it is once, few, many or the class of an expanded clone; other rows omit it.

>NA|TRBJ2-7|TRBV30|NA
CAWSVRGRREGEQYF
TGTGCCTGGAGTGTGCGGGGACGCCGGGAAGGCGAGCAGTACTTC
>NA|TRBJ2-7|TRBV28|TRBD1
CASSFGYRGRTYEQYF
TGTGCCAGCAGTTTTGGGTACAGGGGCCGGACGTACGAGCAGTACTTC
>NA|TRBJ1-4|TRBV11-2|NA
CASSLEGDEKLFF
TGTGCCAGCAGCTTAGAAGGGGATGAAAAACTGTTTTTT
>once|TRBJ1-4|TRBV7-8|TRBD1
CASSLQGARRKLFF
TGTGCCAGCAGCTTGCAGGGGGCGAGGCGAAAACTGTTTTTT
>NA|TRBJ1-2|TRBV5-1|TRBD1
CASSGQGPGGYTF
TGCGCCAGCAGCGGACAGGGCCCGGGGGGCTACACCTTC
>once|TRBJ1-6|TRBV10-2|NA
CASRDLGSPLHF
TGCGCCAGCAGGGATCTAGGTTCACCCCTCCACTTT
>NA|TRBJ2-7|TRBV19|NA
CASSIKQGTYEQYF
TGTGCCAGTAGTATAAAACAGGGAACCTACGAGCAGTACTTC
>NA|TRBJ2-5|TRBV7-8|TRBD1
CASSYQTGVAETQYF
TGTGCCAGCAGCTATCAAACAGGGGTCGCGGAGACCCAGTACTTC
>NA|TRBJ1-1|TRBV19|NA
CASSWLTMNTEAFF
TGTGCCAGTAGTTGGCTGACAATGAACACTGAAGCTTTCTTT
>NA|TRBJ2-3|TRBV5-1|NA
CASSFGGLGDTQYF
TGCGCCAGCAGCTTTGGGGGCCTGGGGGATACGCAGTATTTT
>NA|TRBJ1-3|TRBV6-6|TRBD1
CASSYPTGSSGNTIYF
TGTGCCAGCAGTTACCCGACAGGGAGCTCTGGAAACACCATATATTTT
>NA|TRBJ2-7|TRBV7-2|TRBD2
CASSQALAGGGTYEQYF
TGTGCCAGCAGCCAGGCGCTGGCGGGAGGGGGAACCTACGAGCAGTACTTC
>NA|TRBJ1-6|TRBV2|NA
CASSASRSSYNSPLHF
TGTGCCAGCAGCGCGTCGCGGAGCTCCTATAATTCACCCCTCCACTTT
>NA|TRBJ2-2|TRBV27|NA
CASSPFVGGLAYDTGELFF
TGTGCCAGCAGTCCTTTCGTGGGCGGCCTAGCGTACGACACCGGGGAGCTGTTTTTT
>NA|TRBJ1-2|TRBV27|TRBD1
CASSLGAWTGGGYTF
TGTGCCAGCAGTTTGGGGGCTTGGACAGGGGGTGGCTACACCTTC
>NA|TRBJ1-2|TRBV27|NA
CASSLLRGAGGYTF
TGTGCCAGCAGTTTATTGCGGGGGGCGGGAGGCTACACCTTC
>few|TRBJ2-5|TRBV7-9|TRBD2
CASSLAGGGQETQYF
TGTGCCAGCAGCTTAGCCGGGGGGGGCCAAGAGACCCAGTACTTC
>NA|TRBJ1-4|TRBV9|NA
CASSRGGEVFF
TGTGCCAGCAGCAGGGGGGGAGAGGTGTTTTTT
>few|TRBJ1-1|TRBV7-3|NA
CASSLQGSSTEAFF
TGTGCCAGCAGCTTACAGGGTTCGAGCACTGAAGCTTTCTTT
>NA|TRBJ1-2|TRBV5-3|NA
CARSLGDTSSPNYGYTF
TGTGCCAGAAGCTTGGGGGACACCAGCAGCCCAAACTATGGCTACACCTTC
>NA|TRBJ1-2|TRBV27|TRBD1
CASSSYRGHGYTF
TGTGCCAGCAGTTCTTACAGGGGCCATGGCTACACCTTC
>NA|TRBJ2-3|TRBV7-2|TRBD1
CASSPGTGGLYTQYF
TGTGCCAGCAGCCCCGGGACAGGGGGCTTATATACGCAGTATTTT
>NA|TRBJ2-3|TRBV15|NA
CATSIRGRGVDTQYF
TGTGCCACCAGCATTAGGGGCAGGGGGGTGGATACGCAGTATTTT
>once|TRBJ2-3|TRBV13|NA
CASSLLSGPSTDTQYF
TGTGCCAGCAGCTTACTGAGCGGTCCTAGCACAGATACGCAGTATTTT
>NA|TRBJ1-1|TRBV30|TRBD1
CAWTLGTANTEAFF
TGTGCCTGGACCTTGGGGACAGCCAACACTGAAGCTTTCTTT
>NA|TRBJ1-2|TRBV28|TRBD1
CASSLSQGRWGYTF
TGTGCCAGCAGTTTATCACAGGGGCGATGGGGCTACACCTTC
>NA|TRBJ2-3|TRBV9|NA
CASSVGPADTQYF
TGTGCCAGCAGCGTAGGTCCGGCAGATACGCAGTATTTT
>NA|TRBJ1-2|TRBV10-3|NA
CAIRQGAVGYPF
TGTGCCATCAGACAGGGAGCAGTTGGCTACCCCTTC
>NA|TRBJ1-2|TRBV7-9|TRBD1
CSSSPGGIGYTF
TGTTCCAGCAGCCCAGGGGGGATTGGCTACACCTTC